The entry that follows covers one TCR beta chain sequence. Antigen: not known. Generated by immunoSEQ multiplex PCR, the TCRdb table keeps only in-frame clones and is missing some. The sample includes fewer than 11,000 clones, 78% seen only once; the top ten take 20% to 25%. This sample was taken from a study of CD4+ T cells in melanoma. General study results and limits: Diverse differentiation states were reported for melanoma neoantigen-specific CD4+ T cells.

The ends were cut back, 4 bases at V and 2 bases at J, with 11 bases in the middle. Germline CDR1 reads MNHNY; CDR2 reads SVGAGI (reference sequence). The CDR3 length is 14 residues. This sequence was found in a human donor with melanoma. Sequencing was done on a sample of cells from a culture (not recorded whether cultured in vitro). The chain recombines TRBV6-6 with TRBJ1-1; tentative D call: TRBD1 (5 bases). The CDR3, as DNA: TGTGCCAGCAGTTTATCGACAGTAAACACTGAAGCTTTCTTT. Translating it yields CASSLSTVNTEAFF.